The T cell receptor beta chain described here comes from a study of glioma-infiltrating T cells. At least ten counts were recorded for this clonotype. CDR1 SQVTM and CDR2 ANQGSEA come from the germline V gene. The CDR3 has 13 amino acids. Trimming stripped 3 bases from V and 5 bases from J, with 11 bases between. Amplification of TCR alpha and beta CDR3 regions from RNA used iRepertoire nested multiplex PCR. TCRdb used MiXCR to reprocess the multiplex PCR reads, holding one entry per CDR3 protein. Seen here are under 200,000 distinct CDR3 sequences, around 40% observed once, and the top ten hold roughly 5.2%.

Sequencing was done on a sample of glioma tissue, nonneoplastic brain tissue, or PBMCs (not recorded which). This sequence joins TRBV29-1 and TRBJ2-1, with D maybe TRBD1 (5 bases). The clonotype was recovered from a human donor with low-grade glioma or glioblastoma, undergoing nonglioma brain surgery, or in good health (not recorded which). In DNA, the CDR3 is TGCAGCGTTGATCTACAGGCCAACAATGAGCAGTTCTTC. Residues: CSVDLQANNEQFF.